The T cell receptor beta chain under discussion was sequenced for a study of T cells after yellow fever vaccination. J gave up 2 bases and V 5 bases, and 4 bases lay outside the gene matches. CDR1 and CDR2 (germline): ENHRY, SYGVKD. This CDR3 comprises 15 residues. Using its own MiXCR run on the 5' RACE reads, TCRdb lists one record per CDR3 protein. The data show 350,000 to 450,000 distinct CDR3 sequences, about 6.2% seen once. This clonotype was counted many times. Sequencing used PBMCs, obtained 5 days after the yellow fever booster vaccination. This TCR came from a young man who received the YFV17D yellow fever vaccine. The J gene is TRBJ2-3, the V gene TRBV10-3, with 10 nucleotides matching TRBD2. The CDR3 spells CAISKREGHTDTQYF. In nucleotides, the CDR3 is TGTGCCATCAGTAAGCGGGAGGGCCACACAGATACGCAGTATTTT.